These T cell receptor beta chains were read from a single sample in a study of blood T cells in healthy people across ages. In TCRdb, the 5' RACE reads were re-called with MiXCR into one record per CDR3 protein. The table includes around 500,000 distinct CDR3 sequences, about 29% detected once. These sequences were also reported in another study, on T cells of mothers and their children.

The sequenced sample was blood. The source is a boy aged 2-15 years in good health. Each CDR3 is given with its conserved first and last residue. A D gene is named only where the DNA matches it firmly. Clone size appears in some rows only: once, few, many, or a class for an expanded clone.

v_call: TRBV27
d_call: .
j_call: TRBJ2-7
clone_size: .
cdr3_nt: TGTGCCAGCACCCCACAGGCAAGCTCCTACGAGCAGTACTTC
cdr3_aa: CASTPQASSYEQYF

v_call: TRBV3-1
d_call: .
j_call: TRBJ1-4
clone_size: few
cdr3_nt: TGTGCCAGCAGCCAAGATGGGGACGCTAATGAAAAACTGTTTTTT
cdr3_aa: CASSQDGDANEKLFF

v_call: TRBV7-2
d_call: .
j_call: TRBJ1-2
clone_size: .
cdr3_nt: TGTGCCAGCAGCTTAGCGCTTTCATCGGGCTATGGCTACACCTTC
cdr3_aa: CASSLALSSGYGYTF

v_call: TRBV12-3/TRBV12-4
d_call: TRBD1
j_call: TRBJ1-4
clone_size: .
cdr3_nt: TGTGCCAGCAGTTCCGGACAGGGGGCAGTTGAAAAACTGTTTTTT
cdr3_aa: CASSSGQGAVEKLFF

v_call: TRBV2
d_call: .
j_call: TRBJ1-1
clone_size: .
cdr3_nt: TGTGCCAGCAGGGTGGGGCCCCGTGAAGCTTTCTTT
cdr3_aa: CASRVGPREAFF

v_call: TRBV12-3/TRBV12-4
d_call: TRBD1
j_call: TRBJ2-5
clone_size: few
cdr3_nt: TGTGCCAGCAGTTTGTGGGACAGGGTCGAGACCCAGTACTTC
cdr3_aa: CASSLWDRVETQYF

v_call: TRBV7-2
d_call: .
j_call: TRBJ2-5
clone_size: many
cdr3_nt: TGTGCCAGCAGCGCCGACATAGAAGAGACCCAGTACTTC
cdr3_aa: CASSADIEETQYF

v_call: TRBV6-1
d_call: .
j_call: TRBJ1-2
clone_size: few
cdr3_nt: TGTGCCAGCAGTGAGTTTTTCATTCACTATGGCTACACCTTC
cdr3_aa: CASSEFFIHYGYTF

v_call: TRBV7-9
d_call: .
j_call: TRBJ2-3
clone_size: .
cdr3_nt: TGTGCCAGCAGCTTAGAGGTTGGTCGTTGGTCAGATACGCAGTATTTT
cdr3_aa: CASSLEVGRWSDTQYF

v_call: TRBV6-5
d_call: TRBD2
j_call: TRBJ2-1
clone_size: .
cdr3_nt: TGTGCCAGCAGTTCCTTGAGCGGGAGGGGCTCCTACAATGAGCAGTTCTTC
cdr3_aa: CASSSLSGRGSYNEQFF

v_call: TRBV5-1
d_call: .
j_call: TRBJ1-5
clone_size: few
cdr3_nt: TGCGCCAGCAGCTTGAGTGGAAATAGCAATCAGCCCCAGCATTTT
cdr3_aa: CASSLSGNSNQPQHF

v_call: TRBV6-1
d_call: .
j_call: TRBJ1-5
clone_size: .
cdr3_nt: TGTGCCAGCAATGCAGGGTTCACTCAGCCCCAGCATTTT
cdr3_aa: CASNAGFTQPQHF

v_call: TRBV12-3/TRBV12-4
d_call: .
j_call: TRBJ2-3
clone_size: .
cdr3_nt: TGTGCCAGCAGTTTAGCGCGGATCCTAGCCCCTGTCACAGATACGCAGTATTTT
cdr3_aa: CASSLARILAPVTDTQYF

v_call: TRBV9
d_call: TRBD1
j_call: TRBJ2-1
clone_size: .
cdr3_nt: TGTGCCAGCAGCGGGCGACAGGGGGAAGCCGACAATGAGCAGTTCTTC
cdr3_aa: CASSGRQGEADNEQFF

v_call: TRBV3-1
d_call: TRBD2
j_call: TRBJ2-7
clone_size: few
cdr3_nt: TGTGCCAGCAGCCCCCCCACTAGCGGGAGTTGGTGCGAGCAGTACTTC
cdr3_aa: CASSPPTSGSWCEQYF

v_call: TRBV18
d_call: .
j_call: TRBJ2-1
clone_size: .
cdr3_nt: TGTGCCAGCTCACCACTTATAGGACCGTTAAATGAGCAGTTCTTC
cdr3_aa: CASSPLIGPLNEQFF

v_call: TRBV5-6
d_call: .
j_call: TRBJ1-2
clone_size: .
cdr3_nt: TGTGCCAGCAGCTTGGGTCAGTACTTCGCCTATTATGGCTACACCTTC
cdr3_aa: CASSLGQYFAYYGYTF

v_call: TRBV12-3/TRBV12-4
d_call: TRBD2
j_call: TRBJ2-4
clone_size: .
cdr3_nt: TGTGCCAGCAGCCCCCCTAGCGGGGGGGCAAGGGGTGGTGTGAACATTCAGTACTTC
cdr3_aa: CASSPPSGGARGGVNIQYF

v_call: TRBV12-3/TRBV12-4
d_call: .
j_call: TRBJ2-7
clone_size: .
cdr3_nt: TGTGCCAGCAGTTTAGGAGGGGTCACCGGTCCCTACGAGCAGTACTTC
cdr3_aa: CASSLGGVTGPYEQYF

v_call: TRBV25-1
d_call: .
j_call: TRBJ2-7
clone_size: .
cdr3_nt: TGTGCCAGCAGTCCCCGTCCAGGAGAGTACGAGCAGTACTTC
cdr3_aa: CASSPRPGEYEQYF

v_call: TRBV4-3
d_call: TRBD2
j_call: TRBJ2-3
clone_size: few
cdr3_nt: TGCGCCAGCAGCCCCATGACTAGCGGGAGCACAGATACGCAGTATTTT
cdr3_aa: CASSPMTSGSTDTQYF

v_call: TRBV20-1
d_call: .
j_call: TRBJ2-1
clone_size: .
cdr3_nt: TGCAGTGCAAAGCCTTGGGCGGGCGACTACAATGAGCAGTTCTTC
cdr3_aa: CSAKPWAGDYNEQFF

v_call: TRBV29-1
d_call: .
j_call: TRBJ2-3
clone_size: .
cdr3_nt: TGCAGCGTTGAAGGGATTATACAACGAGGGGACCTAAGCACAGATACGCAGTATTTT
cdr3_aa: CSVEGIIQRGDLSTDTQYF

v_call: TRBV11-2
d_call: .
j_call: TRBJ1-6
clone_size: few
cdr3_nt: TGTGCCAGCAGCCCATCCCACGGGGGGACTTCACCCCTCCACTTT
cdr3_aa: CASSPSHGGTSPLHF

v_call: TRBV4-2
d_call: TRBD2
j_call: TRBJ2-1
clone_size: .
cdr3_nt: TGTGCCAGCAGCCACCGTAGCGGGGGGGCCAGGGGGTTGAATGAGCAGTTCTTC
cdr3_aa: CASSHRSGGARGLNEQFF

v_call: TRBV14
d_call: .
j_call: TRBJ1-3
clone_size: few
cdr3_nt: TGTGCCAGCAGCCTCCCCCGAGGGGGGGGCGCTGGAAACACCATATATTTT
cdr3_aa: CASSLPRGGGAGNTIYF

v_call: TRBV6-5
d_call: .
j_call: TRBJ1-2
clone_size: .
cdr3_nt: TGTGCCTGTGCTAAGGGGGGCCGGGCCTATGGCTACACCTTC
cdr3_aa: CACAKGGRAYGYTF

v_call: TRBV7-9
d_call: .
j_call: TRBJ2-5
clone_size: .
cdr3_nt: TGTGCCAGCAGGCAAGGGACTCTAAGGTTGGAGACCCAGTACTTC
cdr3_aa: CASRQGTLRLETQYF

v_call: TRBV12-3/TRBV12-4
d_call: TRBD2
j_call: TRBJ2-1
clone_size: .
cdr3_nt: TGTGCCAGCAGTTCCGGGGGGAGGCGGTTGGAGCAGTTCTTC
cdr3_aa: CASSSGGRRLEQFF

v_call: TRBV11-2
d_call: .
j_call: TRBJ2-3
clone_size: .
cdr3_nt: TGTGCCAGCAGACAGGTGGCCGTCTCAGATACGCAGTATTTT
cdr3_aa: CASRQVAVSDTQYF

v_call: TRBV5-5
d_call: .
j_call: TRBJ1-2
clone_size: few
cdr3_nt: TGTGCCAGCAGCTTGGGACGGGGCGCCGGAATCCGGGGCTACACCTTC
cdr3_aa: CASSLGRGAGIRGYTF

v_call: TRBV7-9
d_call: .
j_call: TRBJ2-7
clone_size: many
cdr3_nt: TGTGCCAGCAGTCCCGACTATGTGGGAGAGCAGTGGCGCACCTACGAGCAGTACTTC
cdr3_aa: CASSPDYVGEQWRTYEQYF

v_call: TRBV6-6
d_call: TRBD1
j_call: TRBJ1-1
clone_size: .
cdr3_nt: TGTGCCAGCAGTTTGACAGGGGGCCGAGTGAACACTGAAGCTTTCTTT
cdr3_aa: CASSLTGGRVNTEAFF

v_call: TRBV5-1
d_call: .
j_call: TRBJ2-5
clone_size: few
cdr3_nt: TGCGCCAGCAGCCCTTACGGCCAAGAGACCCAGTACTTC
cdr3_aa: CASSPYGQETQYF

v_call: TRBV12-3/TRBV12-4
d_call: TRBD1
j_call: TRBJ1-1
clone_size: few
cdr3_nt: TGTGCCAGCAGTTCACCGGGACAGGGGGTGAACACTGAAGCTTTCTTT
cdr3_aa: CASSSPGQGVNTEAFF

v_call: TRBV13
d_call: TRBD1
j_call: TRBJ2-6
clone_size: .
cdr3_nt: TGTGCCAGCAGCCCGGCAGGGGGCTCTGGGGCCAACGTCCTGACCTTC
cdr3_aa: CASSPAGGSGANVLTF

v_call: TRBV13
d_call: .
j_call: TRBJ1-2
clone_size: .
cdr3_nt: TGTGCCAGCAGCTTTCGGAAAGAGAACTATGGCTACACCTTC
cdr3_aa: CASSFRKENYGYTF

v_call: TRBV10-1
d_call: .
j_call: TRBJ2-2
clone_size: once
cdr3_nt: TGCGCCAGCAGTGAAACGGTGGGGTCCGGGGAGCTGTTTTTT
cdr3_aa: CASSETVGSGELFF

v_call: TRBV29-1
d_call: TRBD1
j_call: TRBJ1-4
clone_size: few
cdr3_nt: TGCAGCGTTGAGCCCGACAGGGGGCAATTAACTAATGAAAAACTGTTTTTT
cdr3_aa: CSVEPDRGQLTNEKLFF

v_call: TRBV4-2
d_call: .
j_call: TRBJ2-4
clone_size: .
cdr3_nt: TGTGCCAGCAGCCAAGATGTAGTCAGCCTCAGACTAGCCAAAAACATTCAGTACTTC
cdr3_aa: CASSQDVVSLRLAKNIQYF

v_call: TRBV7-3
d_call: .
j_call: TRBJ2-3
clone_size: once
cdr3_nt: TGTGCCAGCAGCCCGGGGTCGGGCACAGATACGCAGTATTTT
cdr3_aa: CASSPGSGTDTQYF

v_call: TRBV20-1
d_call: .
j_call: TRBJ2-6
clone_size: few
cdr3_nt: TGCAGTGTTAGAACTACCCCGGGAATGACTTTC
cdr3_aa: CSVRTTPGMTF